This TCR beta chain was identified in a study of T cell responses to AZD1222 COVID-19 vaccine. Produced via immunoSEQ multiplex PCR; TCRdb's table is partial and in-frame only. Among 120,000 to 150,000 clones listed, approximately 89% were seen once. Concerning this clone itself: The antigen is unknown.

The ends were cut back, 0 bases at V and 1 base at J, with 6 bases in the middle. The CDR3 extends over 15 amino acids. CDR1 and CDR2 from the germline V gene are SGHAT and FQNNGV. Study-wide results and caveats: The donors showed a predominance of white British ancestry and of females, with possible underestimation of clonal diversity.

The V call is TRBV11-2, the J call TRBJ2-2; no firm D call. This TCR was sampled from an adult in good health. This specimen consisted of peripheral blood, obtained on day 0 of AZD1222 vaccination. The CDR3 bases are TGTGCCAGCAGCTTAGACAGGCGGAACACCGGGGAGCTGTTTTTT. Protein: CASSLDRRNTGELFF.